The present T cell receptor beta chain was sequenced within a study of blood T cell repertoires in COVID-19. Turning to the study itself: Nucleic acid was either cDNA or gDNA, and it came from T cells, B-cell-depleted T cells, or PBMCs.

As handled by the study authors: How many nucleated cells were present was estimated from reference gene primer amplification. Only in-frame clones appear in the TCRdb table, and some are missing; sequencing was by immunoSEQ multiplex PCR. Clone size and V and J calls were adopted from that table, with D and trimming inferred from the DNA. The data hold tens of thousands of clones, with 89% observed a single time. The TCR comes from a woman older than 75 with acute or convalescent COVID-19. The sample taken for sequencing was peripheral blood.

In DNA, the CDR3 is TGCGCCAGCAGCTTGGCCGGGACTCTCACAGATACGCAGTATTTT. Encoded protein: CASSLAGTLTDTQYF. The chain combines TRBV5-1 with TRBJ2-3; D may be TRBD2 (6 bases). Germline loops: CDR1 SGHRS, CDR2 YFSETQ. CDR3 length equals 15 residues. With 0 bases removed from V and 2 bases from J, the gap between germline ends came to 10 bases.